The present entry profiles one T cell receptor (beta chain) with its context. It has no known antigen specificity. No much larger clonotype is one base removed from it; base qualities were not supplied. TCRbeta CDR3 regions were amplified from genomic DNA by means of the immunoSEQ Assay, a bias-controlled multiplex PCR. Per the authors' processing: Nucleated cell counts per sample were estimated from amplification of reference gene primers within the assay. To quantify the absolute abundance of each unique TCRbeta CDR3 rearrangement, sequence reads were collapsed and filtered. For each sample, productive Simpson clonality was calculated as the square root of Simpson's diversity index over productive rearrangements. What TCRdb holds here is the immuneACCESS table cut down to in-frame rearrangements. Part of the clones is not present; checked against another copy, under half of the missing clones reflect an unresolved V gene, and the others are unexplained. V and J calls and clone size are copied from that table; D and trimming were computed from the DNA. The sample table shows about 310,000 clones, and around 87% are seen once. The top ten constitute about 7.8% of the sample.

This sample was taken from a study of blood T cell repertoires in COVID-19 (dated by TCRdb to 2020 to 2021). Context from the whole study: Samples from collaborators originated in the United States, Italy and Spain and spanned both the acute and convalescent phases of COVID-19. The prospective study material was composed of cDNA or gDNA derived from T cells, B-cell-depleted T cells, or PBMCs. Deeply sampled blood TCRbeta repertoires from subjects exposed to, actively infected with, or recovered from COVID-19 were included in the dataset. The repertoires were released in a freely available public database intended as a resource for research on the immune response to SARS-CoV-2. The samples were drawn from two sources: the first 160 participants of the ongoing ImmuneRACE study, and approximately 1,300 subjects contributed by 6 global collaborators. The sample metadata nearly always contained a de-identified subject ID, COVID-19 status, age in years and sex. Where available, HLA class I and class II types were obtained from metadata supplied by the sample provider rather than from assay-based typing.

General study outcomes and caveats: How much clinical and demographic metadata was included differed by source and by participant, and the metadata was provided uncurated.

Samples from volunteer blood donors who had recovered from COVID-19 were contributed by a second Seattle source. Collaborating institutions collected whole blood in K2EDTA tubes following their own protocols. For TCRbeta analysis, collaborator samples were shipped as frozen whole blood, as isolated PBMCs, or as DNA extracted from either sample type. This TCR was sampled from a woman in her forties or fifties who had recovered from COVID-19. Input material: peripheral blood.

CDR3 loop: CASSWVRLAGRSYEQYF. The bases read TGTGCCAGCAGTTGGGTTCGACTAGCGGGGCGCTCCTACGAGCAGTACTTC. This chain joins TRBV28 to TRBJ2-7; 11 junctional bases match TRBD2. V is pruned by 4 bases and J by 0 bases, leaving 8 bases of the junction without a gene match. Via the germline V gene, CDR1 is MDHEN and CDR2 SYDVKM. The CDR3 sequence holds 17 residues, the cysteine and phenylalanine included. Just the 51-base CDR3 DNA is kept, in frame starting at base 1.